This T cell receptor (beta chain) was identified in a study of T cell responses to AZD1222 COVID-19 vaccine. Assay used: immunoSEQ multiplex PCR; TCRdb lists only in-frame clones, some missing. The repertoire includes approximately 200,000 clones, just over 90% of them detected once, and around 3.6% sits in the top ten. This specimen consisted of peripheral blood, obtained 28 days after the second AZD1222 dose. The TCR comes from an adult who received the AZD1222 COVID-19 vaccine.

The CDR3: CASSFRRDRASNEQFF. In nucleotides, the CDR3 is TGTGCCAGTAGTTTCCGCCGGGACAGGGCGTCGAATGAGCAGTTCTTC. The chain is built from TRBV19 and TRBJ2-1, with 9 bases matching TRBD1. After removal of 5 bases from V and 7 bases from J, the junction contained 12 bases not matched to a gene. The CDR3 runs to 16 residues. Germline lookup yields CDR1 LNHDA and CDR2 SQIVND (reference sequence).